The subject of this entry is one T cell receptor (beta chain). Its specificity is unknown. The entry originates in a study of shared clonotypes between healthy human individuals. The authors' processing: From ImmunoSEQ came sequences covering only the junction and carrying no quality scores, so filtering differed. Assay: immunoSEQ multiplex PCR; the TCRdb copy retains only in-frame clones and omits some. V, J and clone size are those of that table, while D and trimming were read from the DNA. The sample lists approximately 530,000 clones; 90% to 97% were seen once. Study conclusions and caveats: Larger richness was generally estimated for naive than memory subsets.

Those who donated, Caucasian adults without exception, all lived in Nashville, Tennessee. In the CD4+ fraction, cells were divided into CD45RA+ naive and CD45RA-negative memory subsets. Germline V CDR1 and CDR2: SGHNT, YYREEE (reference sequence). V was shortened by 1 base and J by 0 bases, with 3 bases between the two germline ends. This CDR3 contains 13 residues. Sequencing was carried out using naive CD4+ T cells sorted from blood. Subset of the sample: CD45RA+ positively selected. This chain connects TRBV5-4 to TRBJ2-3; no clear D gene. The sequence came from a woman younger than 45 in good health. The CDR3 loop reads CASSLLSTDTQYF. The DNA of the CDR3 is TGTGCCAGCAGCTTGTTGAGCACAGATACGCAGTATTTT. The complete variable domain, with remaining parts taken from reference TRBV5-4 and TRBJ2-3, reads ETGVTQSPTHLIKTRGQQVTLRCSSQSGHNTVSWYQQALGQGPQFIFQYYREEENGRGNFPPRFSGLQFPNYSSELNVNALELDDSALYLCASSLLSTDTQYFGPGTRLTVL.